The TCR beta chain described here comes from a study of CD8+ T cells in alopecia areata. Noted treatment: oral pan-JAK inhibitor, 5-10 mg twice daily. Sequencing relied on a cDNA template that was reverse transcribed from extracted RNA. Repertoires were generated with immunoSEQ multiplex PCR, while TCRdb's copy carries only in-frame clones and drops some. In the table there are 120,000 to 150,000 clones, 75% to 85% of which are singletons. Trimming removed 1 base at V and 4 bases at J, with 12 bases between. Germline-derived CDR1 and CDR2 are SGHVS and FQNEAQ. CDR3 length: 15 amino acids. This TCR was recovered from a human donor with alopecia areata. This sample comprised CD8+ T cells sorted from blood, obtained at week 4, from a patient treated with tofacitinib. The chain recombines TRBV7-8 with TRBJ2-3; the D gene is possibly TRBD1 (6 bases). The CDR3 loop is CASSLGGGSADTQYF. In DNA form, the CDR3 reads TGTGCCAGCAGCTTAGGAGGGGGAAGTGCAGATACGCAGTATTTT.